The 3 T cell receptor beta chains in this list originate from one sample, sequenced in a study of blood T cells in healthy people across ages. A J-beta primer mix and a sample-barcoded 5' primer were used in a second PCR of about 7 to 12 cycles. From the 5' RACE reads, TCRdb called clonotypes with MiXCR, one entry per CDR3 protein. The sample records about 730,000 distinct CDR3 sequences, 35% to 45% being singletons. What was sequenced was blood. The receptors come from a woman in her fifties or sixties in good health.

A few counts support this clonotype. The chain is built from TRBV20-1 and TRBJ2-5, with TRBD1 as a possible D gene (5 bases). With 5 bases removed from V and 4 bases from J, the gap between germline ends came to 11 bases. The CDR3 is 12 residues long. Germline lookup yields CDR1 DFQATT and CDR2 SNEGSKA (reference sequence). The CDR3 loop reads CSAGAAPETQYF. The CDR3, as DNA: TGCAGTGCTGGGGCAGCTCCAGAGACCCAGTACTTC.

J is TRBJ2-5 and V is TRBV20-1, with a possible D match to TRBD2 (5 bases). Per the germline V gene, CDR1 is DFQATT and CDR2 is SNEGSKA (reference sequence). The CDR3 runs to 15 residues. The V gene lost 1 base and the J gene lost 3 bases, with 15 bases spanning the gap. In DNA, the CDR3 is TGCAGTGCTAGAGTTCCTAGCTCTGGTGAAGAGACCCAGTACTTC. Amino acids: CSARVPSSGEETQYF.

The gene calls are TRBV20-1 and TRBJ2-5, with 9 nucleotides matching TRBD2. Trimming removed 2 bases from V and 0 bases from J; junction bases left unmatched: 4. The CDR3 is 15 residues long. From germline, CDR1 is DFQATT and CDR2 SNEGSKA (reference sequence). The DNA for the CDR3 is TGCAGTGCTAGACTAGCGGGGAGGAACCAAGAGACCCAGTACTTC. Translated, it gives CSARLAGRNQETQYF.